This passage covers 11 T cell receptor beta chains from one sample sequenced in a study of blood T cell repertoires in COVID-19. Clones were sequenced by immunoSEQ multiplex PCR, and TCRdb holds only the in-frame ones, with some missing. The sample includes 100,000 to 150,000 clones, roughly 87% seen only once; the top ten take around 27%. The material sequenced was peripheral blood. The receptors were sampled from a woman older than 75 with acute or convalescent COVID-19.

The CDR3 is CASSSPGGGYEQYV. The CDR3 bases are TGTGCCAGCAGTTCGCCTGGCGGAGGTTACGAGCAGTACGTC. The rearrangement uses TRBV28 and TRBJ2-7; perhaps TRBD2 as D (5 bases). The CDR3 has 14 amino acids. Germline V gene sequence: CDR1 MDHEN, CDR2 SYDVKM. V lost 4 bases and J 4 bases, leaving 14 bases between the germline ends.

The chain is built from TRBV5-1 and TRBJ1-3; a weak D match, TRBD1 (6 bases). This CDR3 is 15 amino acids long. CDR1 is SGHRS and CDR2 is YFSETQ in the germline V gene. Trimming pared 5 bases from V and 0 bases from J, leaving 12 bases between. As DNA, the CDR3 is TGCGCCAGCAGACAGGGAAGTCCCTCTGGAAACACCATATATTTT. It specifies CASRQGSPSGNTIYF.

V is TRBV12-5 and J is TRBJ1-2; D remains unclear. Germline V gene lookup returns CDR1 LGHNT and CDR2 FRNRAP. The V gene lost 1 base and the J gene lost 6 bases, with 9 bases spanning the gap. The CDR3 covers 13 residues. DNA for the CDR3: TGTGCTAGTGGTTTGGCCGGTGGTCATGGCTACACCTTC. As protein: CASGLAGGHGYTF.

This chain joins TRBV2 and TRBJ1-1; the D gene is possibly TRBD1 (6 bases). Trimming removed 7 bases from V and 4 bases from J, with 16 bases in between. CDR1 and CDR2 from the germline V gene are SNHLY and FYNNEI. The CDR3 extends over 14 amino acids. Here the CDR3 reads CASIRQARSTEAFF. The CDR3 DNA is TGTGCCAGCATCAGACAGGCCCGATCCACTGAAGCTTTCTTT.

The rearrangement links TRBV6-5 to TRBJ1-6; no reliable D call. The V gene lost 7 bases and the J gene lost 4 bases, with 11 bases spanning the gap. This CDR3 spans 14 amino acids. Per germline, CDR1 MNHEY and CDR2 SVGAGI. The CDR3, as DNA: TGTGCCAGCACACCAGGTCCTTATAATTCACCCCTCCACTTT. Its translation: CASTPGPYNSPLHF.

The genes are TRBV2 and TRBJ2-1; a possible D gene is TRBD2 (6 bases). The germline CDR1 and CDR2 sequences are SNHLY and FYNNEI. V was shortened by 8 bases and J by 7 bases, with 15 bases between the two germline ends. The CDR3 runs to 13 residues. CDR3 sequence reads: CASGSGWGNEQFF. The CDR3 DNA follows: TGTGCCAGCGGGAGCGGGTGGGGGAATGAGCAGTTCTTC.

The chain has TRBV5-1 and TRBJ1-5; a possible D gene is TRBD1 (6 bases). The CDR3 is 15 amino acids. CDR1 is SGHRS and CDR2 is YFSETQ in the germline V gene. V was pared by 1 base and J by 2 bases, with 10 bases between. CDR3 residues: CASSLRGGGNQPQHF. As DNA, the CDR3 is TGCGCCAGCAGCTTGCGAGGGGGAGGCAATCAGCCCCAGCATTTT.

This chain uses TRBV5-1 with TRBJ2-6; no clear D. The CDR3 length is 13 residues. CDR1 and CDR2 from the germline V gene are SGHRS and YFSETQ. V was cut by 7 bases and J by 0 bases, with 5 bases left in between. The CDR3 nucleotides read TGCGCCAGCTCACTCTCTGGGGCCAACGTCCTGACTTTC. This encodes CASSLSGANVLTF.

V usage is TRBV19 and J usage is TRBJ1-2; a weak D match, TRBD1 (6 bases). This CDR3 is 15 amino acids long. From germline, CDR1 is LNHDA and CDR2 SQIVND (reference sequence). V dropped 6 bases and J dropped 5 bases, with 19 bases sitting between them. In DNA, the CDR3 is TGTGCCAGTAGGGAGACAGGAGGAGGAAGTTATGGCTACACCTTC. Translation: CASRETGGGSYGYTF.

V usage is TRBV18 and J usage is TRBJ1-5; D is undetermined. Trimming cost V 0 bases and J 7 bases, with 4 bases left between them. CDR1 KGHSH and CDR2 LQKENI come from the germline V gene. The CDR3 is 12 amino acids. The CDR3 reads CASSPPQQPQHF. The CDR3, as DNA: TGTGCCAGCTCACCACCTCAACAGCCCCAGCATTTT.

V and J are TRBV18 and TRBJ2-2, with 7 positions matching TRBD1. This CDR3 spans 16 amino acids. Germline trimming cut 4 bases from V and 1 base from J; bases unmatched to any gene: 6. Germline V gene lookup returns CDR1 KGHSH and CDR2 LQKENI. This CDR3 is CASSLRTGKNTGELFF. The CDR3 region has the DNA TGTGCCAGCTCACTTAGGACAGGAAAGAACACCGGGGAGCTGTTTTTT.